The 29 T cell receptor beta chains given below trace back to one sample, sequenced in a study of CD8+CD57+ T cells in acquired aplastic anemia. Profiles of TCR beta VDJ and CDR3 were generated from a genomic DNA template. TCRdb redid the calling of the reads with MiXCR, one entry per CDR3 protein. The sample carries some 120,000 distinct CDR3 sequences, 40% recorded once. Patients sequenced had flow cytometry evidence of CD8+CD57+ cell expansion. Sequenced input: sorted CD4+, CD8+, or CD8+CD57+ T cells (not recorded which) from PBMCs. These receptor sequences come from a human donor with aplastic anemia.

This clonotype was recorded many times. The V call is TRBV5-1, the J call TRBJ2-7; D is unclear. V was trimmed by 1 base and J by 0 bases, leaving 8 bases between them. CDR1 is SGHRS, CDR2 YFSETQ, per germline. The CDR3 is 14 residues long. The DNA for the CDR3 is TGCGCCAGCAGCTTGATCGCACACTCCTACGAGCAGTACTTC. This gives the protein CASSLIAHSYEQYF.

CDR3 nucleotides: TGTGCCAGCAGTCGGACAGGGCTGTACTTC. Its protein is CASSRTGLYF. The V call is TRBV2, the J call TRBJ2-7, with 8 bases lining up with TRBD1. Germline CDR1 is SNHLY and CDR2 is FYNNEI. The length of the CDR3 is 10 residues. J lost 12 bases, V lost 5 bases, and 3 bases had no gene match.

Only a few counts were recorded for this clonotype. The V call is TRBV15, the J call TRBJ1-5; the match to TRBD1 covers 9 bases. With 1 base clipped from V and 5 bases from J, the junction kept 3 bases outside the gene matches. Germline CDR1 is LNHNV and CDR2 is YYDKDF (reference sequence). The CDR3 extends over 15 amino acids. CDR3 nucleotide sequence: TGTGCCACCAGCAGAGCGGGACAGGGAGATCAGCCCCAGCATTTT. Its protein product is CATSRAGQGDQPQHF.

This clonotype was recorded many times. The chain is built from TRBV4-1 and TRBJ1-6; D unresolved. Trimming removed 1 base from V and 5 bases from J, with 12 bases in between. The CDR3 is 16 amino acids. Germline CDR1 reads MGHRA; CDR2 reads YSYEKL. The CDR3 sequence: CASSQGARQNNSPLHF. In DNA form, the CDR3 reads TGCGCCAGCAGCCAAGGGGCCCGGCAGAATAATTCACCCCTCCACTTT.

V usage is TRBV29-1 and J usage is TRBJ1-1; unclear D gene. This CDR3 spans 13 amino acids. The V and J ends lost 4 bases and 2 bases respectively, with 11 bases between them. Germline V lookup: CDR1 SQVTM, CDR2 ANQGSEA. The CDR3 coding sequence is TGCAGCGTTGGCGAGAGAACAAACACTGAAGCTTTCTTT. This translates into CSVGERTNTEAFF.

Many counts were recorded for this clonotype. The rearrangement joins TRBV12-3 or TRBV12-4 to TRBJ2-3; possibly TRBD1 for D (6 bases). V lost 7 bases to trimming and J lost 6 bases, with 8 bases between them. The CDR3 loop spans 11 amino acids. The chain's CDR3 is CASTQGDTQYF. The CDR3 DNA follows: TGTGCCAGCACCCAGGGGGATACGCAGTATTTT.

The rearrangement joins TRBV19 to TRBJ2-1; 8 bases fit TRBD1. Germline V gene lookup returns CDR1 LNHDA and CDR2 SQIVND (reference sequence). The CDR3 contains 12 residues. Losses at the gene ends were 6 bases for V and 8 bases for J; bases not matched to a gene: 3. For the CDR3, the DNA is TGTGCCAGTAGCACAGGGGGTGATGAGCAGTTCTTC. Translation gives CASSTGGDEQFF. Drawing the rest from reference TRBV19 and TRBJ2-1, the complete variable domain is DGGITQSPKYLFRKEGQNVTLSCEQNLNHDAMYWYRQDPGQGLRLIYYSQIVNDFQKGDIAEGYSVSREKKESFPLTVTSAQKNPTAFYLCASSTGGDEQFFGPGTRLTVL.

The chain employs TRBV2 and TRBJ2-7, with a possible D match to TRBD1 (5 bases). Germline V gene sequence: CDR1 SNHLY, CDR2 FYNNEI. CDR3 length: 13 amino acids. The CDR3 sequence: CASSEGGSYGQYV. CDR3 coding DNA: TGTGCCAGCAGTGAAGGGGGCTCCTACGGGCAGTACGTC.

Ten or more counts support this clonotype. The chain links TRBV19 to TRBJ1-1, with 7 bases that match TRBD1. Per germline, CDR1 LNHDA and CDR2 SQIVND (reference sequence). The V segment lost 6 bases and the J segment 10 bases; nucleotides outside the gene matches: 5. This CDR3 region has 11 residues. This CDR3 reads CASRGTVGAFF. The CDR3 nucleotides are TGTGCCAGTAGGGGGACAGTAGGAGCTTTCTTT.

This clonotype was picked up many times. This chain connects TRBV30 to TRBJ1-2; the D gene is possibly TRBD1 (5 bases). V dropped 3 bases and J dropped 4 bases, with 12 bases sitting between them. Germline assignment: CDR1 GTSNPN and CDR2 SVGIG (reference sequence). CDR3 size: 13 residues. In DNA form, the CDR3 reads TGTGCCTGGAGACGAGACAGTTTCTATGGCTACACCTTC. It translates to CAWRRDSFYGYTF.

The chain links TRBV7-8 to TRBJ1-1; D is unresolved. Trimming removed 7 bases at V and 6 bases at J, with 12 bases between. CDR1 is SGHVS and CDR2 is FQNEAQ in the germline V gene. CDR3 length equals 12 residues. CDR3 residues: CASNRIRSEAFF. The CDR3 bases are TGTGCCAGCAACCGCATACGGTCTGAAGCTTTCTTT.

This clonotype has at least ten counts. CDR3 loop: CASSSGTGGDRSNQPQHF. The DNA of the CDR3 is TGTGCCAGCAGTTCTGGGACAGGGGGGGATAGGAGCAATCAGCCCCAGCATTTT. V is TRBV6-2 or TRBV6-3 and J is TRBJ1-5; 11 bases align to TRBD1. The germline gives CDR1 MNHEY, CDR2 SVGEGT. With 4 bases clipped from V and 1 base from J, the junction kept 9 bases outside the gene matches. The CDR3 runs 18 residues.

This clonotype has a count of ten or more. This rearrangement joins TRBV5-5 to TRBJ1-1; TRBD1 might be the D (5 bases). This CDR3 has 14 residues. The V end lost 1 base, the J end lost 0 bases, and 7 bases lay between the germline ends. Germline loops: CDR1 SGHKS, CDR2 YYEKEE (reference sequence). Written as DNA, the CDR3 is TGTGCCAGCAGCTTGCTGGACATGAACACTGAAGCTTTCTTT. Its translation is CASSLLDMNTEAFF.

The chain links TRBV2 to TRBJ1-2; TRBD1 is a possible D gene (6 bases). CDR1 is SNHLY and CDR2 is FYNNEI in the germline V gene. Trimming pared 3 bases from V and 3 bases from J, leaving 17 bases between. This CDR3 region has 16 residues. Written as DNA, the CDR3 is TGTGCCAGCAGTGAGTGGGCAGGGGCTGGCCACTATGGCTACACCTTC. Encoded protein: CASSEWAGAGHYGYTF. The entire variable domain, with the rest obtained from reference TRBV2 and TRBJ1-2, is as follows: EPEVTQTPSHQVTQMGQEVILRCVPISNHLYFYWYRQILGQKVEFLVSFYNNEISEKSEIFDDQFSVERPDGSNFTLKIRSTKLEDSAMYFCASSEWAGAGHYGYTFGSGTRLTVV.

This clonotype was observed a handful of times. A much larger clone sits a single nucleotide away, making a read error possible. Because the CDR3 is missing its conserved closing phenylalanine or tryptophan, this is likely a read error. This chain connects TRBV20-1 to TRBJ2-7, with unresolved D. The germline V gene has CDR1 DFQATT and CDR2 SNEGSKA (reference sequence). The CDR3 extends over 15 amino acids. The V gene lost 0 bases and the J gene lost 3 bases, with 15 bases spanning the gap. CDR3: CSARDSYTTHYEQYL. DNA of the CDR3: TGCAGTGCTAGAGATAGTTATACTACGCACTACGAGCAGTACCTC.

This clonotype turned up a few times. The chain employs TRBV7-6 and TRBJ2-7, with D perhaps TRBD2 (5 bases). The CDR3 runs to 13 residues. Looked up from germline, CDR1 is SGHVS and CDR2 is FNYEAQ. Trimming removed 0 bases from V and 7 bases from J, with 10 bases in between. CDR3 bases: TGTGCCAGCAGCTTAGCGGGATCGGGGGAGCAGTACTTC. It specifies CASSLAGSGEQYF.

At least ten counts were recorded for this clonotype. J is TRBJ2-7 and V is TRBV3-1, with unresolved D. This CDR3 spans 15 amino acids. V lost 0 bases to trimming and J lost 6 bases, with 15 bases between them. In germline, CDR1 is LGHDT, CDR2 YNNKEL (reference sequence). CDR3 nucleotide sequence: TGTGCCAGCAGCCAAGATGCTACCGGGTCGTCCGAGCAGTACTTC. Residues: CASSQDATGSSEQYF.

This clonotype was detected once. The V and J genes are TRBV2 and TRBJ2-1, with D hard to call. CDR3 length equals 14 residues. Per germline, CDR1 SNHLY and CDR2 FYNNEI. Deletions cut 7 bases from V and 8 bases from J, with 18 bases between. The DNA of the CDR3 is TGTGCCAGCAATTGGGCTGGTCTGGGCGATGAGCAGTTCTTC. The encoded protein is CASNWAGLGDEQFF.

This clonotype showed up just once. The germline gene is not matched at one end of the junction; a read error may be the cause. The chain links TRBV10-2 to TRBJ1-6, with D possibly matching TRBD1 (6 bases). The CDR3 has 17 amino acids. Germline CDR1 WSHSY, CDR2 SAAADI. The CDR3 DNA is TGCGCCAGCAGTGAGGGGCGGGGGGGCTCCTTTAATTCACCCCTCCACTTT. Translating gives CASSEGRGGSFNSPLHF.

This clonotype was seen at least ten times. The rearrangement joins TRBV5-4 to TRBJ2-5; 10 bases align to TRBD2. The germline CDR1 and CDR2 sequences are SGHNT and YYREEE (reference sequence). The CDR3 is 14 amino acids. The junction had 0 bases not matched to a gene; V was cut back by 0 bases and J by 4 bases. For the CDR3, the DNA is TGTGCCAGCAGCTTGGCTAGCGGGGGAGAGACCCAGTACTTC. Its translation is CASSLASGGETQYF.

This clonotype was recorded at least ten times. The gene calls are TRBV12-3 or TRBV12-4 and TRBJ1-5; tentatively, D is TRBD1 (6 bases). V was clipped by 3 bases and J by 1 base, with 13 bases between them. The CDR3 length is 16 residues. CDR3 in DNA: TGTGCCAGCAGTTTGGGGGGCAGGGCGAGCAATCAGCCCCAGCATTTT. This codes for CASSLGGRASNQPQHF.

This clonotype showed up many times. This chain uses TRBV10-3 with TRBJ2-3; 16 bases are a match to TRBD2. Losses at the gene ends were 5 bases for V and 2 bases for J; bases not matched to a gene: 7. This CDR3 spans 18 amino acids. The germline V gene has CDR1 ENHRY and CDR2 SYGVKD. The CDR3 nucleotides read TGTGCCATCAGTACTGGGACTAGCGGGGGGGACCCCACAGATACGCAGTATTTT. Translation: CAISTGTSGGDPTDTQYF.

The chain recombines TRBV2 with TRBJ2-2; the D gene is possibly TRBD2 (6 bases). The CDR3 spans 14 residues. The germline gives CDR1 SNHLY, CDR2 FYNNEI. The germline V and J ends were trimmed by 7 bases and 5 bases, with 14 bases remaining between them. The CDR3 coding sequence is TGTGCCAGCACGGGGCGGGAAAATACCGGGGAGCTGTTTTTT. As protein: CASTGRENTGELFF.

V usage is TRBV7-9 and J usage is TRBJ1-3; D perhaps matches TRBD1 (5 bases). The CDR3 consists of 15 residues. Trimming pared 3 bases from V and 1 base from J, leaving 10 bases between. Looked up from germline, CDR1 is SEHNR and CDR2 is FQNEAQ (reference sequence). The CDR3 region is CASSLWGRSGNTIYF. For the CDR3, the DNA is TGTGCCAGCAGCTTGTGGGGCAGGTCTGGAAACACCATATATTTT.

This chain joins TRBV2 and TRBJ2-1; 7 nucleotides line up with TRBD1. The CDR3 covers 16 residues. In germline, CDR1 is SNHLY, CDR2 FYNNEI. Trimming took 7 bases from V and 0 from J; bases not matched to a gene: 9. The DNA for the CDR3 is TGTGCCAGCATCCCAATATGGGACAGCTCCTACAATGAGCAGTTCTTC. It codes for CASIPIWDSSYNEQFF.

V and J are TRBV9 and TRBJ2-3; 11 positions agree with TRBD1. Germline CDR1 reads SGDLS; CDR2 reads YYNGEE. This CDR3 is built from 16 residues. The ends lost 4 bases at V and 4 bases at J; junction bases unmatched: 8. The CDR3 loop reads CASSPRTGQGADTQYF. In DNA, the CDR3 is TGTGCCAGCAGCCCCCGAACGGGACAGGGGGCAGATACGCAGTATTTT.

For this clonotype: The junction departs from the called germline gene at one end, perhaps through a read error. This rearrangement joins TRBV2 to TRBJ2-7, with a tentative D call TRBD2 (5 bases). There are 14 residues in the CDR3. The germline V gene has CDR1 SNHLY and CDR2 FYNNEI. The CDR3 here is CASSQEAVTYDQYF. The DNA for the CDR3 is TGTGCCAGCAGTCAGGAGGCCGTTACCTACGACCAGTACTTC.

Here the CDR3 DNA reads TGTGCCAGCAGCTTGGACAGGGCGAGAGGCTACACCTTC. Amino acid sequence: CASSLDRARGYTF. V and J are TRBV7-9 and TRBJ1-2; 8 bases line up with TRBD1. CDR1 is SEHNR and CDR2 is FQNEAQ in the germline V gene (reference sequence). The length of the CDR3 is 13 residues. V gave up 3 bases and J gave up 8 bases; unmatched junction bases: 5.

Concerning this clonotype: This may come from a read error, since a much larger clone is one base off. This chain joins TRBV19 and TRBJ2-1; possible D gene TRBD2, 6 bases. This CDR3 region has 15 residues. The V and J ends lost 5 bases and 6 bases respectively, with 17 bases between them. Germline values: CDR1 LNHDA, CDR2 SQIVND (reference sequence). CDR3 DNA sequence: TGTGCCAGTAGTGGGGCAGGGACTTCTTCCAATGAGCAGTTCTTC. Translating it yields CASSGAGTSSNEQFF.